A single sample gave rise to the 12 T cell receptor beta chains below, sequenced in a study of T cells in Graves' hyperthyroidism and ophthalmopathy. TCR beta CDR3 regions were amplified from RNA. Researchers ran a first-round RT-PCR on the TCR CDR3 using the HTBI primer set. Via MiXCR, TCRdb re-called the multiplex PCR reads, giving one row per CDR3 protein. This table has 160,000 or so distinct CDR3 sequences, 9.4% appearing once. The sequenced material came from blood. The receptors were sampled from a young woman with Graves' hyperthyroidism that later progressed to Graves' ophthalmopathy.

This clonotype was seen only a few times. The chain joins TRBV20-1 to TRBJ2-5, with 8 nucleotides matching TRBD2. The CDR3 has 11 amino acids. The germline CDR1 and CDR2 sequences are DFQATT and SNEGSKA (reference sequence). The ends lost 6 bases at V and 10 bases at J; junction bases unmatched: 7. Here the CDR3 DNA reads TGCAGTGCCATGCGGGAGGAAATCCAGTACTTC. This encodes CSAMREEIQYF.

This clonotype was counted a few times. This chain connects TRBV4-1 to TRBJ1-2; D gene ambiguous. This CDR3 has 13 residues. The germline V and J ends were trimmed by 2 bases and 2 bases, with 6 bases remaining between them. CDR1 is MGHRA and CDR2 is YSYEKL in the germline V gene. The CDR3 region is CASSQTRNYGYTF. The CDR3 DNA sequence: TGCGCCAGCAGCCAAACGAGAAACTATGGCTACACCTTC.

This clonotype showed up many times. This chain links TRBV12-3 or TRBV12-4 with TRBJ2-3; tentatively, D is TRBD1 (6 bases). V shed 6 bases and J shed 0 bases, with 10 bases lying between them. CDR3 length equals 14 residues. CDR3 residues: CASSRTVSTDTQYF. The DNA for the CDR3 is TGTGCCAGCAGCCGGACAGTTAGCACAGATACGCAGTATTTT.

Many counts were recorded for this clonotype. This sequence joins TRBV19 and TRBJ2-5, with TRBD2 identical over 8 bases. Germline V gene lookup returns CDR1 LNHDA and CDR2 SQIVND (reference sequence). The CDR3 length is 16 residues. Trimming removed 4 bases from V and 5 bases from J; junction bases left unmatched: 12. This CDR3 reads CASSTRSGGRGETQYF. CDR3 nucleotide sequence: TGTGCCAGTAGTACCCGATCGGGAGGGCGAGGGGAGACCCAGTACTTC.

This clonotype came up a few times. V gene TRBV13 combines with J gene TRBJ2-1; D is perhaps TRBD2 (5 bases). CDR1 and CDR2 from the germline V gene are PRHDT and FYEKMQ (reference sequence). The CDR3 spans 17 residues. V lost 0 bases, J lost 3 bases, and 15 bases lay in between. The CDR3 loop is CASSLGDGEGLYNEQFF. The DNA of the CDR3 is TGTGCCAGCAGCTTAGGCGACGGGGAAGGGCTCTACAATGAGCAGTTCTTC.

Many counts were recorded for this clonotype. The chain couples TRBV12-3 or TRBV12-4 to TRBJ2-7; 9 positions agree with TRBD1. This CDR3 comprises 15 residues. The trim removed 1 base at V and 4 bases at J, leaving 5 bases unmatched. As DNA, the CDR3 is TGTGCCAGCAGTTTAGGGTTGGGACAGGGATACGAGCAGTACTTC. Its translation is CASSLGLGQGYEQYF.

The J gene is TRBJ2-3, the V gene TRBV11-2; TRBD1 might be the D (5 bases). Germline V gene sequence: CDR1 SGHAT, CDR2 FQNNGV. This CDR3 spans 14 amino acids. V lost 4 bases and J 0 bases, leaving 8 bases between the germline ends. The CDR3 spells CASSWQGSTDTQYF. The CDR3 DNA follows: TGTGCCAGCAGCTGGCAGGGTAGCACAGATACGCAGTATTTT.

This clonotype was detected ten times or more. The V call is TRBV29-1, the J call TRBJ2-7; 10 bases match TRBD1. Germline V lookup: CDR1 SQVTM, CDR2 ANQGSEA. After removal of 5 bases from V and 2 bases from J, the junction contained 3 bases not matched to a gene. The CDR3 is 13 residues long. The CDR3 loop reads CSVRTGGAYEQYF. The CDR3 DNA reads TGCAGCGTTAGGACAGGGGGGGCCTACGAGCAGTACTTC.

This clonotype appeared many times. This CDR3 reads CASSYSSLGIYYEQYF. In nucleotides, the CDR3 is TGTGCCAGCAGTTACTCGAGTCTAGGGATTTACTACGAGCAGTACTTC. V usage is TRBV6-2 or TRBV6-3 and J usage is TRBJ2-7; D gene unclear. This CDR3 comprises 16 residues. CDR1 and CDR2 from the germline V gene are MNHEY and SVGEGT. V was pared by 0 bases and J by 3 bases, with 15 bases between.

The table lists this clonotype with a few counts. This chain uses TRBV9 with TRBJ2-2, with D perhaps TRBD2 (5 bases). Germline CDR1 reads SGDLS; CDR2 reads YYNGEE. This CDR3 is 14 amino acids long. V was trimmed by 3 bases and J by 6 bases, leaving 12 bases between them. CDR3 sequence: CASSAPRRPGELFF. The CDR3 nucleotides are TGTGCCAGCAGCGCCCCAAGGAGGCCCGGGGAGCTGTTTTTT.

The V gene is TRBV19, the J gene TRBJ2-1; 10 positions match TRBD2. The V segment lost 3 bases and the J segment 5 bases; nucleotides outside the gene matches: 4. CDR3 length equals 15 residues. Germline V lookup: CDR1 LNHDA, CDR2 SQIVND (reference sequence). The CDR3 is CASSMTSGYNNEQFF. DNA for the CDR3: TGTGCCAGTAGTATGACTAGCGGGTATAACAATGAGCAGTTCTTC.

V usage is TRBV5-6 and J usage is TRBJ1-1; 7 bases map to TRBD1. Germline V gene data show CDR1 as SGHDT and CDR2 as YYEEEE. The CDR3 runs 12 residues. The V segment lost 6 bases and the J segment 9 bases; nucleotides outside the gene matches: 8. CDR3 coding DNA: TGTGCCAGCACGATTGACAGGGACAAAGCTTTCTTT. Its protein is CASTIDRDKAFF.